The following is a T cell receptor beta chain sequence with its context. The data originate from a study of blood T cell repertoires in COVID-19. The wider study: Sites across the United States, Italy and Spain contributed samples from acute and convalescent COVID-19. T cells, B-cell-depleted T cells, or PBMCs provided the cDNA or gDNA that served as material.

Participants reported their clinical history, and cohort assignment relied on those reports. Authors' data handling: The assay estimated nucleated cells by amplifying reference gene primers. Generated by immunoSEQ multiplex PCR, the TCRdb table keeps only in-frame clones and is missing some. That table is the source of V, J and clone size, and D and trimming were worked out from the DNA. The repertoire includes approximately 200,000 clones, more than 75% of them detected once, and 6.5% to 8.5% sits in the top ten. Sequencing was performed on PBMCs or T cells enriched from blood (not recorded which). The TCR sequence derives from a woman aged 40 to 50 with acute COVID-19.

DNA for the CDR3: TGTGCCAGCAGCCGGAGCCTAGGGGGCAGCCGACCCACAGATACGCAGTATTTT. As protein: CASSRSLGGSRPTDTQYF. The chain uses TRBV5-8 and TRBJ2-3, with 7 bases lining up with TRBD1. Germline trimming cut 4 bases from V and 2 bases from J; bases unmatched to any gene: 16. The CDR3 length is 18 residues. Looked up from germline, CDR1 is SGHTS and CDR2 is YDEGEE.